Presented here are 4 T cell receptor beta chains from one specimen sequenced in a study of shared clonotypes between healthy human individuals. Profiling relied on immunoSEQ multiplex PCR, and the TCRdb table lists in-frame clones only, not all of them. The data show roughly 2.1 million clones, just over 90% seen once. CD8 cells regarded as naive lacked CD45RO, were positively chosen for CCR7, and omitted terminally differentiated effector memory CD45RA+ cells. The sequencing sample was made of naive CD8+ T cells from PBMCs. These TCRs come from a man aged 18 to 29 in good health. Some clones in this sample may be carry-over from other donors' samples.

This chain links TRBV2 with TRBJ1-4; 7 nucleotides line up with TRBD1. V dropped 4 bases and J dropped 8; count of bases not matched to a gene: 7. Germline V gene data show CDR1 as SNHLY and CDR2 as FYNNEI. This CDR3 region has 14 residues. The CDR3 nucleotides read TGTGCCAGCAGTGTTGGGACAGTGTTAGAAAAACTGTTTTTT. This translates into CASSVGTVLEKLFF.

The V and J genes are TRBV14 and TRBJ2-7; D gene unclear. Looked up from germline, CDR1 is SGHDN and CDR2 is FVKESK. This CDR3 is built from 13 residues. V lost 8 bases to trimming and J lost 0 bases, with 11 bases between them. Here the CDR3 DNA reads TGTGCCAGCCAACCCCAGGACTCCTACGAGCAGTACTTC. This sequence encodes CASQPQDSYEQYF.

The chain has TRBV5-4 and TRBJ1-4; unclear D gene. The CDR3 covers 12 residues. Germline values: CDR1 SGHNT, CDR2 YYREEE (reference sequence). V lost 0 bases and J 9 bases, leaving 6 bases between the germline ends. The CDR3 bases are TGTGCCAGCAGCTTGGACTCGCAAAAACTGTTTTTT. Residues: CASSLDSQKLFF.

In its sample, this clone was seen once. The chain employs TRBV10-3 and TRBJ1-1; maybe TRBD1 (6 bases). Germline CDR1 reads ENHRY; CDR2 reads SYGVKD. Trimming cost V 2 bases and J 0 bases, with 7 bases left between them. CDR3 size: 14 residues. The CDR3 coding sequence is TGTGCCATCAGTGAGGCAGGGGTGAACACTGAAGCTTTCTTT. Protein sequence: CAISEAGVNTEAFF.